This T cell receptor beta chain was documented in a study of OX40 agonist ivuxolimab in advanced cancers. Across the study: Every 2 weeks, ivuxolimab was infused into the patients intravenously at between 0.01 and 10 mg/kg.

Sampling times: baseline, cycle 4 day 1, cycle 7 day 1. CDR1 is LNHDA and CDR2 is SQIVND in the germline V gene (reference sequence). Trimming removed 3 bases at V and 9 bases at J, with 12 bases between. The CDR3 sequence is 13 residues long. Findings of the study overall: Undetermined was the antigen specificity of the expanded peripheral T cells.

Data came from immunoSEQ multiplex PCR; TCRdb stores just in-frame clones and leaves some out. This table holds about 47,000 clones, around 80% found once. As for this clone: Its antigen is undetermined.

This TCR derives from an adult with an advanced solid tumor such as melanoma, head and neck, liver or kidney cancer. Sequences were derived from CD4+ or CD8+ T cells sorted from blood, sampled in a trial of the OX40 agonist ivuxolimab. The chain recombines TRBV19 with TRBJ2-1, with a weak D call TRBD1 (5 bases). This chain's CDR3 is CASSMVARGEQFF. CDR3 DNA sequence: TGTGCCAGTAGTATGGTGGCTAGGGGTGAGCAGTTCTTC.